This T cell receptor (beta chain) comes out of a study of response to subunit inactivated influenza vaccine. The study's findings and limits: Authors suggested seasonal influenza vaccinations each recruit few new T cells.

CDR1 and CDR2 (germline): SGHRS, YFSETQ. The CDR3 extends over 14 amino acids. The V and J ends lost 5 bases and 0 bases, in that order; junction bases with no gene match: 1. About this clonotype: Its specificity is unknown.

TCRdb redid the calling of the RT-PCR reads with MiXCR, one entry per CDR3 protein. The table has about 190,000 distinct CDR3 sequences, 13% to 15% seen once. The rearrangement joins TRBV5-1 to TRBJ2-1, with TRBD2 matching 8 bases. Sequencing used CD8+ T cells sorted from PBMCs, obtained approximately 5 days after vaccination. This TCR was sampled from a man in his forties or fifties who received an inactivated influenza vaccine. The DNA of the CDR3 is TGCGCCAGCAGGGCGGGAGGCTCCTACAATGAGCAGTTCTTC. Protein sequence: CASRAGGSYNEQFF.